One TCR beta chain is described in this entry. Its cognate antigen has yet to be identified. Per-base qualities were not stored, and no clone one base away is much larger. The library was built by means of the immunoSEQ multiplex PCR assay. For the multiplex PCR, a mixture combining 60 forward primers for TCR Vbeta segments and 13 reverse primers for TCR Jbeta segments was used. A multiplex PCR assay on genomic DNA amplified the CDR3 region of rearranged TCR beta genes. On the Illumina HiSeq System, the amplified TCR beta libraries were sequenced as 87-base-pair reads. The authors' analysis ran thus. In a later analysis, some 80 million unique TCR beta chains were counted across the 690 or so repertoires, and about 10 million of these chains were shared by at least two donors. A nearest-neighbor algorithm error-corrected the raw reads and collapsed the reads into unique sequences, merging closely related sequences to remove PCR and sequencing errors. V, D and J gene segments were assigned by aligning CDR3 sequences to IMGT reference sequences. Each retained sequence needed at least a six-nucleotide match to both a V gene segment and a J gene segment. Rearrangements were classified as productive when the CDR3 lacked stop codons and remained in frame with V and J, and all other rearrangements were classified as non-productive. Following IMGT convention, CDR3 was defined as the stretch from the second conserved V-encoded cysteine up to the conserved J-encoded phenylalanine. The earlier analysis of about 610 of the donors excluded sequences that lacked an unambiguous match to a single V gene segment. An earlier analysis of several hundred of the donors called V segments functional above 56.7% productive rearrangements and segregating when the between-donor standard deviation exceeded 5%. To diagnose cytomegalovirus status from the catalog of TCR beta chain sequences, a statistical classification framework was built. V and J gene assignment, in a later analysis, came from comparing TCR nucleotide sequences with IMGT/GENE-DB human TR gene sequences. A later analysis assigned CDR3 sequences and most-parsimonious VDJ recombination scenarios with the TCRdist pipeline. In a later analysis, every TCR beta chain was defined by the combination of its CDR3 amino acid sequence and its V-gene family, and reads without a unique V-gene family were dropped. To address suspected cross-contamination and a sequencing artifact, a later analysis removed a few hundred highly shared, low-generation-probability nucleotide sequences. In a later analysis, a clonal expansion index was calculated for each public chain from normalized within-repertoire ranks of inferred template counts. Generation probabilities in a later analysis came from a VDJ recombination model fitted to out-of-frame rearrangements, and those results were checked against IGoR. In a later analysis, TCR-TCR, TCR-HLA and TCR-CMV co-occurrence was scored with hypergeometric tests, and a repertoire-size bias correction was applied to TCR pairs. To estimate false discovery rates, a later analysis permuted the HLA or CMV assignments 20 times. A later analysis grouped co-occurring TCRs with DBSCAN, adding TCRdist sequence similarity when clustering within HLA-allele-positive subsets. Co-occurrence clustering excluded repertoires with fewer than 30,000 or more than 120,000 public chains, plus five with anomalous nucleotide sharing. Entries here come from immuneACCESS through TCRdb and include only in-frame sequences with V and J called. Some clones fail to appear in such tables; in the studies checked, an unresolved V gene covers under half of the shortfall, and the cause of the remainder is unknown. D and trimming were read from the DNA, whereas the V and J calls and clone size are those reported in that table. This sample gives 110,000 or so clones in total; around 77% of them show up just once. The ten largest clones take up around 5.8% of the sample.

The sample originates from a study of cytomegalovirus exposure and HLA in healthy donors (dated by TCRdb to about 2017). A note on the overall study: An earlier analysis of some 600 of the donors reported under 300 Gb of sequence data and around 120 million unique TCR beta sequences obtained from approximately 180 million T cells. In a later analysis, previously published TCR beta repertoires from 600 to 850 donors were re-analyzed and high-resolution HLA genotyping was added so that TCR occurrence patterns could be studied. Rather than using new phenotypic data, the later analysis identified candidate immune exposures from TCR beta sequences and from how often those sequences occurred across donors. In a later genetic analysis, genome-wide SNP genotypes for about three fifths of the roughly 670 donors were used, and that subset was treated as a discovery cohort. The number of donors typed differed by locus, with about 629-640 for A, B, C, DRB1 and DQB1, around 500 for DQA1, 606 for DPA1, and approximately 470 for DPB1. An earlier analysis of approximately 580 of the donors used high-throughput TCR beta sequencing to judge whether each TCR beta V gene segment behaved as functional or pseudogenic. Across approximately 400 genotyped donors of the cohort, an average of about 220,000 unique TCR beta nucleotide sequences per donor were sequenced, and around 20% of those sequences were non-productive. Donor age, sex, ethnicity and CMV serostatus were collected together with the repertoire data. Four or five DR-DQ haplotypes were handled as single units for association and clustering because linkage in the cohort was strong. An early release that covered some 640 HLA-typed donors contained 300 to 350 gigabases of sequencing data and 65 million to 100 million unique TCR sequences. Both class I and class II loci were covered by HLA typing, at four-digit resolution. The study aimed to test whether cataloging public T cell receptors could reveal signatures of past pathogen exposure. The T cell repertoires of some 670 subjects were profiled by immunosequencing and related to cytomegalovirus serostatus. In addition to the first cohort of 500 to 850 subjects, a separate validation cohort of approximately 130 different subjects was used. The genetic ancestry cluster associated with self-reported Caucasian donors included roughly 84% of the 398 genotyped donors. The study combined high-throughput TCR immunosequencing, statistical association of individual TCRs with disease status, and machine learning to predict cytomegalovirus infection status. Every discovery cohort repertoire had been produced on one sequencing platform. Study-wide conclusions, independent of this receptor: A later analysis found that TCR association rates varied across HLA loci, with DRB1 alleles showing the most associated TCRs and HLA-C alleles the fewest. Broadly in line with IMGT annotations, most TCR beta V segments showed up in productive rearrangements about 90% or about 30% of the time in an earlier analysis of about 500 of the donors. According to a later analysis, most CMV-associated TCR beta chains appeared to be HLA-restricted, and the HLA associations seemed to be driven largely by CMV exposure. Sequencing depth was assumed to be roughly uniform across donors in the presence/absence analyses, though that assumption may not hold. According to a later genetic analysis, donors in an Asian-associated ancestry cluster had fewer N-insertions in productive TCRs than the approximately 700-donor mean. A later analysis associated about 17,000 TCR beta sequences with specific HLA alleles at a false discovery rate of 0.05. Only TCR beta chains were sequenced in this cohort, and the absence of alpha or paired-chain data limited detectable features. Because some donors lacked HLA typing at each locus, the association tests relied only on the typed subset. In vitro tests confirmed that a few of the cytomegalovirus-associated TCR beta chains recognize cytomegalovirus antigens. In both the original and validation cohorts, the classifier was reported to diagnose cytomegalovirus status with high specificity and sensitivity. Assigning TCR associations to individual alleles was difficult when HLA alleles, especially DR and DQ, strongly co-occurred. Several of the top co-occurrence clusters appeared to be linked to parvovirus B19, influenza, CMV and Epstein-Barr virus, according to a later analysis. A further reported finding was that TCR beta sequences accurately predicted the HLA-A and HLA-B alleles for most subjects in the first cohort. Correlated functional status among segregating V segments might reflect linkage disequilibrium, but an unknown experimental factor could not be ruled out. Across donors, most TCR sequences were observed very rarely, whereas some public TCRs were present in many individuals. The only immune exposure information available for the cohort was CMV serostatus. In a later genetic analysis, a missense DCLRE1C variant was associated with V-gene and J-gene trimming of TCR beta chains, and the association was replicated in an independent cohort. Because counts were too low, roughly 18 rarely observed V segments, including chromosome 9 orphons, were left out of the earlier analysis of over 550 of the donors. A cluster of highly shared sequence variants was judged likely to be a technical artifact of the sequencing pipeline. In a later analysis, HLA-associated TCR beta chains showed more clonal expansion and lower generation probabilities than non-associated chains that were equally common. In the study, around 150 TCR beta chains were listed as associated with cytomegalovirus. The authors suggested that the approach could potentially be extended to other disease states and immunological phenotypes.

The cohort comprised around 690 healthy bone marrow donors. All cohort members were sampled while nominally healthy, although unrecorded immune exposures were likely present. The donor tested CMV seropositive, placing the donor among the roughly 270 seropositive members of the cohort. Every donor gave a peripheral blood sample, and the peripheral blood mononuclear cells from that sample were used for TCR beta sequencing. Genomic DNA extraction from the blood cell samples was performed with the Qiagen DNeasy Blood Extraction Kit. The specimen was PBMCs. The TCR originated in a woman in her 30s in good health and CMV-seropositive.

CDR3 reads: CASSLDSNYGYTF. The sequenced DNA is TGTGCCAGCAGTTTAGACAGCAACTATGGCTACACCTTC. The sequence joins TRBV28 to TRBJ1-2; TRBD1 could be the D gene, as 5 bases match. V drops 2 bases and J drops 2 bases, leaving 6 bases in between. The CDR3 runs 13 residues from the cysteine to the phenylalanine. Left in the record is the CDR3 DNA by itself, 39 bases read in frame from the first base. The germline V gene provides CDR1 MDHEN and CDR2 SYDVKM.